The T cell receptor beta chain under discussion was sequenced for a study of cytomegalovirus exposure and HLA in healthy donors. Study conclusions and caveats: Testing in vitro showed a few CMV-associated chains specific for CMV antigens.

The PCR ran on 60 Vbeta and 13 Jbeta primers. Measured with immunoSEQ multiplex PCR; TCRdb has only the in-frame clones, and not every one. The sample yields 74,000 or so clones, 75% seen once. To note about this clone: The antigen remains undetermined.

The material sequenced was PBMCs. The sequence came from a woman between 40 and 50 years old in good health and CMV-seronegative.

CDR3 bases: TGTGCCAGCAGTAGACTAGCGGGGGGTTACAATGAGCAGTTCTTC. Amino acids: CASSRLAGGYNEQFF. V and J are TRBV6-4 and TRBJ2-1; 13 nucleotides line up with TRBD2. The CDR3 covers 15 residues. Germline CDR1 and CDR2: MRHNA and SNTAGT. Trimming at V came to 5 bases and at J to 4 bases, leaving 2 bases not matched to a gene.